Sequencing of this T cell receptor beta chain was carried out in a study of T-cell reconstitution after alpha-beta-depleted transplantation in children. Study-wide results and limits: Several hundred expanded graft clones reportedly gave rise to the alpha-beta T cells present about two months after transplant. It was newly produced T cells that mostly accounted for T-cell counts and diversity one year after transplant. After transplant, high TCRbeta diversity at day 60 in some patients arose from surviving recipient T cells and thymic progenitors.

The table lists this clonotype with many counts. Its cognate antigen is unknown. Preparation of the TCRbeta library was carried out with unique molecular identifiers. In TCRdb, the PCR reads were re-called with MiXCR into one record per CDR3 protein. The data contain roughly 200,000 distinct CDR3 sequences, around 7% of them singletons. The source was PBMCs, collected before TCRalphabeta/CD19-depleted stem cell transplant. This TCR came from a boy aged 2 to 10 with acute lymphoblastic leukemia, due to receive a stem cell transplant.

In DNA, the CDR3 is TGTGCCAGCAGCAGCGGGAGGTCCTACAATGAGCAGTTCTTC. Translation: CASSSGRSYNEQFF. The genes are TRBV7-2 and TRBJ2-1; 9 positions match TRBD2. The CDR3 is 14 residues long. Per germline, CDR1 SGHTA and CDR2 FQGNSA. V shed 5 bases, J shed 1 base, and the junction held 0 bases outside the gene matches.